These 19 T cell receptor beta chains were sequenced from one sample in a study of blood T cell repertoires in COVID-19. Clones were read by immunoSEQ multiplex PCR, and TCRdb kept only the in-frame ones, dropping some. This table has over 200,000 clones, around 90% appearing once. The sequenced sample was peripheral blood. Receptors originate from a man between 60 and 75 years old who had recovered from COVID-19.

This clone appeared once. The rearrangement joins TRBV4-2 to TRBJ2-7, with D unclear. CDR3 length equals 17 residues. Trimming shortened V by 0 bases and J by 0 bases, and 15 bases separated the two germline ends. From germline, CDR1 is LGHNA and CDR2 YNFKEQ. CDR3 region: CASSQENSAYSSYEQYF. CDR3 in DNA: TGTGCCAGCAGCCAAGAGAACAGTGCCTATAGCTCCTACGAGCAGTACTTC.

This chain uses TRBV7-6 with TRBJ1-1; 7 positions agree with TRBD1. The CDR3 sequence is 17 residues long. CDR1 and CDR2 (germline): SGHVS, FNYEAQ. V lost 1 base, J lost 1 base, and 9 bases stayed unmatched. CDR3 bases: TGTGCCAGCAGCTTAGTACGAAACAGGGGACAGAACACTGAAGCTTTCTTT. This encodes CASSLVRNRGQNTEAFF.

V gene TRBV7-3 combines with J gene TRBJ2-1, with a weak D call TRBD1 (6 bases). There are 15 residues in the CDR3. Germline V gene data show CDR1 as SGHTA and CDR2 as FQGTGA. V was pared by 0 bases and J by 4 bases, with 10 bases between. CDR3 loop: CASSLTGALYNEQFF. CDR3 DNA sequence: TGTGCCAGCAGCTTAACGGGGGCCCTATACAATGAGCAGTTCTTC.

This sequence joins TRBV30 and TRBJ2-7; 9 bases align to TRBD2. Germline trimming cut 4 bases from V and 2 bases from J; bases unmatched to any gene: 9. This CDR3 has 15 amino acids. Germline CDR1 is GTSNPN and CDR2 is SVGIG (reference sequence). The CDR3 DNA is TGTGCCTGGAATCGCGGGGGGGCGTACCCCTACGAGCAGTACTTC. Translating gives CAWNRGGAYPYEQYF.

This clone was counted between two and nine times. The chain links TRBV7-9 to TRBJ1-2; 9 nucleotides align to TRBD1. Germline V lookup: CDR1 SEHNR, CDR2 FQNEAQ (reference sequence). The length of the CDR3 is 13 residues. V was clipped by 5 bases and J by 4 bases; unmatched bases: 2. Here the CDR3 reads CASSGTGLYGYTF. DNA for the CDR3: TGTGCCAGCAGCGGGACAGGGCTCTATGGCTACACCTTC.

This sequence joins TRBV12-3 or TRBV12-4 and TRBJ1-2; D not certain. V lost 6 bases to trimming and J lost 8 bases, with 13 bases between them. The CDR3 covers 12 residues. The CDR3 is CASSSAGRGYTF. The CDR3 DNA sequence: TGTGCCAGCAGCTCCGCCGGGAGAGGCTACACCTTC.

This chain links TRBV19 with TRBJ1-1, with 7 bases aligning to TRBD1. The CDR3 consists of 14 residues. Looked up from germline, CDR1 is LNHDA and CDR2 is SQIVND (reference sequence). V was pared by 8 bases and J by 1 base, with 7 bases of the junction left unmatched. This chain's CDR3 is CASASDRRNTEAFF. CDR3 DNA: TGTGCCAGTGCCTCGGACAGGCGGAACACTGAAGCTTTCTTT. Full variable domain (remainder filled in from reference TRBV19 and TRBJ1-1): DGGITQSPKYLFRKEGQNVTLSCEQNLNHDAMYWYRQDPGQGLRLIYYSQIVNDFQKGDIAEGYSVSREKKESFPLTVTSAQKNPTAFYLCASASDRRNTEAFFGQGTRLTVV.

V usage is TRBV30 and J usage is TRBJ2-6; possibly TRBD1 for D (6 bases). CDR1 is GTSNPN and CDR2 is SVGIG in the germline V gene (reference sequence). V lost 1 base to trimming and J lost 0 bases, with 16 bases between them. The CDR3 spans 18 residues. The CDR3 region has the DNA TGTGCCTGGAGTGGGGTACAGGGCCCATCCTCTGGGGCCAACGTCCTGACTTTC. It codes for CAWSGVQGPSSGANVLTF.

The J gene is TRBJ1-5, the V gene TRBV5-6, with a possible D match to TRBD1 (5 bases). Trimming left V 4 bases short and J 7 bases short, with 12 bases between. Per the germline V gene, CDR1 is SGHDT and CDR2 is YYEEEE. The CDR3 runs 13 residues. The CDR3 loop is CASSPGTVQPQHF. The CDR3 DNA sequence: TGTGCCAGCAGCCCGGGGACTGTCCAGCCCCAGCATTTT.

The chain joins TRBV5-4 to TRBJ2-1, with 8 bases identical to TRBD1. With 1 base clipped from V and 3 bases from J, the junction kept 3 bases outside the gene matches. CDR1 is SGHNT and CDR2 is YYREEE in the germline V gene (reference sequence). This CDR3 has 15 amino acids. The CDR3 here is CASSLHGQGYNEQFF. The CDR3 nucleotides are TGTGCCAGCAGCTTGCACGGACAGGGCTACAATGAGCAGTTCTTC.

V is TRBV4-2 and J is TRBJ1-2, with TRBD1 as a possible D gene (5 bases). Germline CDR1 is LGHNA and CDR2 is YNFKEQ. The CDR3 contains 15 residues. Trimming left V 3 bases short and J 4 bases short, with 15 bases between. The CDR3 DNA sequence: TGTGCCAGCAGCCAGGCGGGGCCGGCCCCCTATGGCTACACCTTC. It is translated as CASSQAGPAPYGYTF.

The chain employs TRBV11-1 and TRBJ1-1, with D possibly being TRBD1 (6 bases). CDR3 length equals 16 residues. The V end was cut by 5 bases, the J end by 5 bases, with 21 bases between. Looked up from germline, CDR1 is SGHAT and CDR2 is FQDESV (reference sequence). This CDR3 reads CASSEPGQQIRTEAFF. The CDR3 DNA reads TGTGCCAGCAGCGAACCGGGACAACAGATTCGGACTGAAGCTTTCTTT.

On this clone: The junction does not match germline at one end; this may be a read error. The CDR3 DNA sequence: TGTCCCAGCAGCGTCGGGGGGGGCTCTGGGGCCAACGTCCTGACTTTC. As protein: CPSSVGGGSGANVLTF. V is TRBV9 and J is TRBJ2-6, with 8 bases aligning to TRBD2. The CDR3 loop spans 16 amino acids. CDR1 SGDLS and CDR2 YYNGEE come from the germline V gene.

V usage is TRBV30 and J usage is TRBJ2-1; 8 nucleotides agree with TRBD2. V gave up 5 bases and J gave up 4 bases; unmatched junction bases: 1. The CDR3 is 12 amino acids. The germline CDR1 and CDR2 sequences are GTSNPN and SVGIG (reference sequence). The CDR3, as DNA: TGTGCCTGGGCTAGCGGGTACAATGAGCAGTTCTTC. Protein: CAWASGYNEQFF.

The chain links TRBV9 to TRBJ2-4; perhaps TRBD2 as D (6 bases). The CDR3 loop spans 13 amino acids. The V end lost 3 bases, the J end lost 7 bases, and 11 bases lay between the germline ends. Germline loops: CDR1 SGDLS, CDR2 YYNGEE. The CDR3 nucleotides read TGTGCCAGCAGCGAACCGGGGAGGAACATTCAGTACTTC. Translation gives CASSEPGRNIQYF.

The rearrangement uses TRBV4-2 and TRBJ2-1; 10 bases line up with TRBD1. This CDR3 contains 18 residues. Germline values: CDR1 LGHNA, CDR2 YNFKEQ. Unmatched junction bases numbered 11, after V lost 4 bases and J lost 2 bases. The CDR3 spells CASSPPGSGQGPYNEQFF. CDR3 nucleotide sequence: TGTGCCAGCAGCCCCCCCGGTTCGGGACAGGGGCCCTACAATGAGCAGTTCTTC.

This clone was recorded many times. The CDR3 bases are TGTGCCAGCGGACAACCGATCCCCCAGGGGGCGAGCACCTTC. This sequence encodes CASGQPIPQGASTF. The chain carries TRBV2 and TRBJ1-2; 8 bases agree with TRBD1. The CDR3 is made up of 14 amino acids. Germline trimming cut 8 bases from V and 13 bases from J; bases unmatched to any gene: 18. Looked up from germline, CDR1 is SNHLY and CDR2 is FYNNEI.

The gene calls are TRBV7-8 and TRBJ2-1, with 10 nucleotides matching TRBD2. The CDR3 runs to 15 residues. The germline V gene has CDR1 SGHVS and CDR2 FQNEAQ. With V trimmed by 1 base and J by 6 bases, 3 bases remained unmatched. In nucleotides, the CDR3 is TGTGCCAGCAGCTTAGGGCTAGCGGGGGTCAATGAGCAGTTCTTC. Residues: CASSLGLAGVNEQFF.

This clone was seen just once. The V call is TRBV28, the J call TRBJ2-7; 11 bases fit TRBD1. Trimming cost V 5 bases and J 4 bases; bases outside gene matches: 10. CDR1 is MDHEN and CDR2 is SYDVKM in the germline V gene. There are 16 residues in the CDR3. The CDR3, as DNA: TGTGCCAGCAGTGTTAATGCCGGGACAGGGGGGTACGAGCAGTACTTC. Translation: CASSVNAGTGGYEQYF.